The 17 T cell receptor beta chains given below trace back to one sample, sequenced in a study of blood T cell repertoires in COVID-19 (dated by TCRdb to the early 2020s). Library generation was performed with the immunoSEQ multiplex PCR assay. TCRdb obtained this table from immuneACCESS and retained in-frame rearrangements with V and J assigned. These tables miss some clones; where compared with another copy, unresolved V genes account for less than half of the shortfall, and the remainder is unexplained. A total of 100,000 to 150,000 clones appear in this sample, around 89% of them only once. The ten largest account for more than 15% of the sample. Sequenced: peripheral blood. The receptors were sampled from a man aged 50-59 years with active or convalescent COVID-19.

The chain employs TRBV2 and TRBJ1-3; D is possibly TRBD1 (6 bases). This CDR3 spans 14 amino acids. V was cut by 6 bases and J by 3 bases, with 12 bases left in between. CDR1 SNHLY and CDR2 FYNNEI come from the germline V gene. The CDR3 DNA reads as TGTGCCAGCAGAGAATACAGGGTTGGAAACACCATATATTTT. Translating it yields CASREYRVGNTIYF. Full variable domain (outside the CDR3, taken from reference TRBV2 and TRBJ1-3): EPEVTQTPSHQVTQMGQEVILRCVPISNHLYFYWYRQILGQKVEFLVSFYNNEISEKSEIFDDQFSVERPDGSNFTLKIRSTKLEDSAMYFCASREYRVGNTIYFGEGSWLTVV.

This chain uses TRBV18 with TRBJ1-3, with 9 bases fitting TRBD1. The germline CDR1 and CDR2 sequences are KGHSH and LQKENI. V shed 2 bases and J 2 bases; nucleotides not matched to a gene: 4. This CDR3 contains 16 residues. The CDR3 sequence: CASSPVGTGPGNTIYF. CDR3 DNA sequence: TGTGCCAGCTCACCAGTAGGGACAGGGCCTGGAAACACCATATATTTT.

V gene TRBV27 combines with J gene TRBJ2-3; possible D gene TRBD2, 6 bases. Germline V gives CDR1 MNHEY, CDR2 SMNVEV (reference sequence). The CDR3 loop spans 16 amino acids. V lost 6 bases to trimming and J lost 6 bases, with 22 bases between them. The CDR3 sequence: CASSLAPGYSPDTQYF. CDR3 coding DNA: TGTGCCAGCAGCCTAGCGCCGGGCTACTCTCCGGATACGCAGTATTTT.

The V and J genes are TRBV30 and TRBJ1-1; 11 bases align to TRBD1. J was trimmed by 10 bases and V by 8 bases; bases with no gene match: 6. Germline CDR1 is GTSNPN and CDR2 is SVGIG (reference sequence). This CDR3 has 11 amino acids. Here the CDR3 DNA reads TGTGCCGGACAGGGGGCTGACCGAGCTTTCTTT. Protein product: CAGQGADRAFF.

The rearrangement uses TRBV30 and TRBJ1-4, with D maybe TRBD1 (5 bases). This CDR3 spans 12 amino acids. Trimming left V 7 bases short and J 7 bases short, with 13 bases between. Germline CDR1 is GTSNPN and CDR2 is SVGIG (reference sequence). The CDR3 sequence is CALKTVGEKLFF. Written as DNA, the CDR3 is TGTGCCTTGAAGACAGTCGGTGAAAAACTGTTTTTT.

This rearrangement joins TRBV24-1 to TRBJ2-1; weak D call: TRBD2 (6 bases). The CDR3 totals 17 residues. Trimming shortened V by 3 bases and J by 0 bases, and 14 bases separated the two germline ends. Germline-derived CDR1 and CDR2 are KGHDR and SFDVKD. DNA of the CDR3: TGTGCCACCAGTGATGAAAACCAGGGAGGCTCCTACAATGAGCAGTTCTTC. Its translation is CATSDENQGGSYNEQFF.

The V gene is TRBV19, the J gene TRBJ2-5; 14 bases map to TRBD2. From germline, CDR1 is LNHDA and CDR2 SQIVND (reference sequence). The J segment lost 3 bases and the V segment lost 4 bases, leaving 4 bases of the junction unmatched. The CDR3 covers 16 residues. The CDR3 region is CASSNPGLAGEETQYF. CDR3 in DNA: TGTGCCAGTAGTAATCCGGGACTAGCGGGAGAAGAGACCCAGTACTTC.

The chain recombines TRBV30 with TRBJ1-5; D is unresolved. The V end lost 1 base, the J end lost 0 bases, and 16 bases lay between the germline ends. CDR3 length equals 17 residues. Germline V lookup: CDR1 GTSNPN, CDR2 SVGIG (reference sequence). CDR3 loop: CAWSARGGLPSNQPQHF. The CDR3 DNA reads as TGTGCCTGGAGTGCACGAGGAGGCCTACCTAGCAATCAGCCCCAGCATTTT.

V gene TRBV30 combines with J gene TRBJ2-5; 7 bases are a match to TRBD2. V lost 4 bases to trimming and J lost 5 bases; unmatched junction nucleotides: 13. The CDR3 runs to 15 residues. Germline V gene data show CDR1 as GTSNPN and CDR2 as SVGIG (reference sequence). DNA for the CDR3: TGTGCCTGGAATCCGGGCGGGAGTTGGTCCGAGACCCAGTACTTC. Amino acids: CAWNPGGSWSETQYF.

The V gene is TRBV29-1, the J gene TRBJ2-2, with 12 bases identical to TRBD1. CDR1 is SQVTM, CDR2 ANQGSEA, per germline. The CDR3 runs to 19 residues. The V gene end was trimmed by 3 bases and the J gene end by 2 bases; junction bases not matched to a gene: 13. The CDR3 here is CSVDLGGTGGFFNTGELFF. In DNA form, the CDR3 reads TGCAGCGTTGACCTAGGGGGGACAGGGGGCTTCTTTAACACCGGGGAGCTGTTTTTT.

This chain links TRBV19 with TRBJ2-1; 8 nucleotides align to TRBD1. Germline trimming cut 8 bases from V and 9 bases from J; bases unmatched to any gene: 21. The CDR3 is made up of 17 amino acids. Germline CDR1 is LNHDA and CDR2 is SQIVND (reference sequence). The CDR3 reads CASGQKKTGVGQGEQFF. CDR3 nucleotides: TGTGCCAGTGGACAGAAAAAGACAGGGGTAGGGCAAGGTGAGCAGTTCTTC. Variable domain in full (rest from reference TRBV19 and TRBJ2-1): DGGITQSPKYLFRKEGQNVTLSCEQNLNHDAMYWYRQDPGQGLRLIYYSQIVNDFQKGDIAEGYSVSREKKESFPLTVTSAQKNPTAFYLCASGQKKTGVGQGEQFFGPGTRLTVL.

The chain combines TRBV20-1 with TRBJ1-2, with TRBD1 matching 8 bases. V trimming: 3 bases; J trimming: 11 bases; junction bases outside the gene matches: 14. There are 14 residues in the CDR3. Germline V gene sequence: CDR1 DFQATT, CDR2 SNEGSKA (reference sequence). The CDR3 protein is CSASHDRGSQGYTF. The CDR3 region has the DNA TGCAGTGCTAGTCACGACAGGGGCTCCCAAGGGTACACCTTC.

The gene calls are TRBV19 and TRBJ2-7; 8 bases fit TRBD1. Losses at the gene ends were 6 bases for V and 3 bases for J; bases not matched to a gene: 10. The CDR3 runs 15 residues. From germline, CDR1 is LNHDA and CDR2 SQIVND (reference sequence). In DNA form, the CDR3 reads TGTGCCAGTAGCCCAGACAGGGGCGCTCTCTACGAGCAGTACTTC. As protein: CASSPDRGALYEQYF.

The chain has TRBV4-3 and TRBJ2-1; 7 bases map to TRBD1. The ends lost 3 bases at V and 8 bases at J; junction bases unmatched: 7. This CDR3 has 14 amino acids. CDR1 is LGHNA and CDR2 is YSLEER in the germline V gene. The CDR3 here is CASSHRTGRYEQFF. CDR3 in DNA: TGCGCCAGCAGCCATCGGACAGGACGATATGAGCAGTTCTTC.

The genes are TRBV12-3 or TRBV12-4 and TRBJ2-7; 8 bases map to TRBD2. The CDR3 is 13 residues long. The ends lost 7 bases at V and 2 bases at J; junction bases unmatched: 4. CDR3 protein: CASKLAEPYEQYF. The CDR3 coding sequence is TGTGCCAGCAAACTAGCGGAGCCCTACGAGCAGTACTTC.

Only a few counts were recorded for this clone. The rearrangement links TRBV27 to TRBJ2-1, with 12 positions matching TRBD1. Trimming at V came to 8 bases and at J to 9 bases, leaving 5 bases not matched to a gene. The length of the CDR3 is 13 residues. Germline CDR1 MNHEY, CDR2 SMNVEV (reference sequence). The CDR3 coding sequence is TGTGCCAGCCGGGACAGGGGGCCGTTTGAGCAGTTCTTC. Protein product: CASRDRGPFEQFF.

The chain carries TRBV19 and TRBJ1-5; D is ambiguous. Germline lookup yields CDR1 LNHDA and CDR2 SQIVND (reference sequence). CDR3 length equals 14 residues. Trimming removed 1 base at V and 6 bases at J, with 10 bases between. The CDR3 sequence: CASSIAERGQPQHF. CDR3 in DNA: TGTGCCAGTAGTATAGCTGAGCGAGGTCAGCCCCAGCATTTT.